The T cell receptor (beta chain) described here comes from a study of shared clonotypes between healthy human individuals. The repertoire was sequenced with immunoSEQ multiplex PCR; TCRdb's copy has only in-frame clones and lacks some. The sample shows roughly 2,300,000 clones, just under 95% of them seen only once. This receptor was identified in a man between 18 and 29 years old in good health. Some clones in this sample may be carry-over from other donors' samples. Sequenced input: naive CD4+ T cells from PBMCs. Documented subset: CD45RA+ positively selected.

The CDR3 reads CASSPRQLQETQYF. CDR3 DNA sequence: TGTGCCAGCAGCCCCCGACAGTTACAAGAGACCCAGTACTTC. The chain is built from TRBV11-2 and TRBJ2-5; maybe TRBD1 (5 bases). The CDR3 spans 14 residues. Between the trimmed V and J ends, which lost 5 bases and 2 bases, there was a span of 12 bases. The germline CDR1 and CDR2 sequences are SGHAT and FQNNGV.